This TCR beta chain was sequenced during a study of cytomegalovirus exposure and HLA in healthy donors. Study details: Earlier findings included over 90 million unique TCR beta sequences obtained from 150 million to 200 million T cells. Overall study results and limits: One variant, a missense change in DCLRE1C, was linked in a later analysis to TCR beta V- and J-gene trimming. Reported performance of the classifier showed diagnosis of cytomegalovirus status with high specificity and sensitivity.

The count of this clone is one. Antigen specificity is unknown. At sampling all donors were nominally healthy, likely with unrecorded immune exposures. Trimming shortened V by 7 bases and J by 8 bases, and 15 bases separated the two germline ends. Germline CDR1 is MNHEY and CDR2 is SMNVEV (reference sequence). CDR3 size: 13 residues. The PCR contained 60 Vbeta and 13 Jbeta primers. Data came from immunoSEQ multiplex PCR; TCRdb stores just in-frame clones and leaves some out. The sample carries about 140,000 clones, more than 60% recorded once. Input material: PBMCs. The sequence derives from a man aged 40-50 years in good health and CMV-seronegative. The chain employs TRBV27 and TRBJ2-1; the D gene is possibly TRBD1 (7 bases). The CDR3 region has the DNA TGTGCCAGCAAGGGTCAGGGGGGACATGAGCAGTTCTTC. Residues: CASKGQGGHEQFF.